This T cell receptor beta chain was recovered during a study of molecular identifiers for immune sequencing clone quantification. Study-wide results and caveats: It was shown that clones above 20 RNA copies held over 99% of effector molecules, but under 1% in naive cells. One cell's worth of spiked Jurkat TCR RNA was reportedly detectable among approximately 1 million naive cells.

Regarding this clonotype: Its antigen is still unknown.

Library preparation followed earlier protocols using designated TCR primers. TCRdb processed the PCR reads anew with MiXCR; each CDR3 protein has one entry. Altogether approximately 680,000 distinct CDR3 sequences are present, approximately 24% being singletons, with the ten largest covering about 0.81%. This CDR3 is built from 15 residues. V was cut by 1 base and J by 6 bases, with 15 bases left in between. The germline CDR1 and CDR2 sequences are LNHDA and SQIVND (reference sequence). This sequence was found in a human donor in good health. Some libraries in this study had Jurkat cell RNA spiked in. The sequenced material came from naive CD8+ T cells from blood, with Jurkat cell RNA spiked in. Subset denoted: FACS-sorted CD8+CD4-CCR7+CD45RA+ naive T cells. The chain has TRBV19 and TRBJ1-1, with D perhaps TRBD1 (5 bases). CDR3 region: CASSIGLGSGPEAFF. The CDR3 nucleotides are TGTGCCAGTAGTATAGGTCTGGGCTCGGGGCCTGAAGCTTTCTTT. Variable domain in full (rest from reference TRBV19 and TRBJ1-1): DGGITQSPKYLFRKEGQNVTLSCEQNLNHDAMYWYRQDPGQGLRLIYYSQIVNDFQKGDIAEGYSVSREKKESFPLTVTSAQKNPTAFYLCASSIGLGSGPEAFFGQGTRLTVV.